These T cell receptor beta chains were read from a single sample in a study of regulatory T cells in long-lasting Graves disease. TCRdb analysed the multiplex PCR reads with MiXCR anew, one entry per CDR3 protein. The data show a few hundred thousand distinct CDR3 sequences, roughly 10% seen once. These same records also appear under a second study, on T cells in Graves' hyperthyroidism and ophthalmopathy.

The sample was peripheral blood mononuclear cells (PBMCs), taken at new diagnosis, from a patient treated with antithyroid drugs. The receptors shown here come from a young woman with Graves disease. The CDR3 runs from the conserved cysteine through the conserved F or W. D genes are given only for firm matches. Size tells how often a clone was seen (once, few, many) or the class of an expanded clone, and some rows leave it out.

J	size	V	D	DNA	CDR3
TRBJ1-2	few	TRBV12-3/TRBV12-4	.	TGTGCCAGCAGTCAAGAGGGGGAGGGAAACTATGGCTACACCTTC	CASSQEGEGNYGYTF
TRBJ2-1	many	TRBV30	.	TGTGCCTGGAGTGTACTTGTGGGCAGTGAGCAGTTCTTC	CAWSVLVGSEQFF
TRBJ1-1	.	TRBV6-1	TRBD1	TGTGCCAGCGGTCGAACAGGGGGAATCCAGAGCACTGAAGCTTTCTTT	CASGRTGGIQSTEAFF
TRBJ2-7	many	TRBV28	TRBD2	TGTGCCAGCAGTTTAGCGGGAGCCGCCTACGAGCAGTACTTC	CASSLAGAAYEQYF
TRBJ2-3	.	TRBV12-3/TRBV12-4	TRBD2	TGTGCCAGCAGTTTAGGACTAGCGGATAGCACAGATACGCAGTATTTT	CASSLGLADSTDTQYF
TRBJ1-1	many	TRBV30	TRBD1	TGTGCCTGGACAGGGGGATTAACTGAAGCTTTCTTT	CAWTGGLTEAFF
TRBJ1-2	many	TRBV9	.	TGTGCCAGCAGCGACACGATAGCATACACCTTC	CASSDTIAYTF
TRBJ1-1	.	TRBV5-1	.	TGCGCCAGCAGCTTGGTTGGGGGAACGAACACTGAAGCTTTCTTT	CASSLVGGTNTEAFF
TRBJ2-7	few	TRBV5-1	TRBD2	TGCGCCAGCAGCTTCTCTAGCGGGAGCTACGAGCAGTACTTC	CASSFSSGSYEQYF
TRBJ1-5	many	TRBV6-1	.	TGTGCCAGCAGGGAGGGAACAGGCAATCAGCCCCAGCATTTT	CASREGTGNQPQHF
TRBJ2-4	few	TRBV20-1	TRBD2	TGCAGTGCTAAACAGGGAGGAGGGCTAGCGGGCGGGAACATTCAGTACTTC	CSAKQGGGLAGGNIQYF
TRBJ1-1	many	TRBV19	.	TGTGCCAGTAGTATGGTGATTATGGCGGGGGTCGGCACTGAAGCTTTCTTT	CASSMVIMAGVGTEAFF
TRBJ2-5	many	TRBV5-4	TRBD2	TGTGCCAGCAGCCATAGCGGGACCTTTTCGGGGAGAGAGACCCAGTACTTC	CASSHSGTFSGRETQYF
TRBJ1-5	many	TRBV7-3	.	TGTGCCAGCAGCTCGACGGGCATTGGTCAGCCCCAGCATTTT	CASSSTGIGQPQHF
TRBJ2-3	few	TRBV6-5	.	TGTGCCAGCAGTTATGGCGGCACTAGCACAGATACGCAGTATTTT	CASSYGGTSTDTQYF
TRBJ2-1	few	TRBV20-1	.	TGCAGTGCCGATTCGATTTCACCGGAGGCACCCAATGAGCAGTTCTTC	CSADSISPEAPNEQFF